Presented here are 16 T cell receptor beta chains from one specimen sequenced in a study of blood T cells in healthy people across ages. A sample-barcoded 5' primer and a J-beta primer mix were used in a second PCR of about 7 to 12 cycles. In TCRdb, the 5' RACE reads were re-called with MiXCR into one record per CDR3 protein. The sample carries 1.5 million to 2 million distinct CDR3 sequences, 28% recorded once. Sequenced material: blood. These receptors were obtained from a woman aged 25 to 39 in good health.

This clonotype was recorded at least ten times. V usage is TRBV6-6 and J usage is TRBJ2-1; 9 bases agree with TRBD2. Looked up from germline, CDR1 is MNHNY and CDR2 is SVGAGI (reference sequence). The ends lost 6 bases at V and 7 bases at J; junction bases unmatched: 13. The length of the CDR3 is 16 residues. Here the CDR3 DNA reads TGTGCCAGCAGCCTCCTTGTCGCGGGGGGGCCTAATGAGCAGTTCTTC. It codes for CASSLLVAGGPNEQFF.

This rearrangement joins TRBV7-9 to TRBJ2-2; possible D gene TRBD2, 6 bases. The CDR3 totals 16 residues. Per germline, CDR1 SEHNR and CDR2 FQNEAQ (reference sequence). V lost 2 bases and J 4 bases, leaving 14 bases between the germline ends. DNA for the CDR3: TGTGCCAGCAGCTTAAGGACGGAGGGAATCACCGGGGAGCTGTTTTTT. Translating gives CASSLRTEGITGELFF. Using reference TRBV7-9 and TRBJ2-2 for the parts outside the CDR3, the full variable domain is DTGVSQNPRHKITKRGQNVTFRCDPISEHNRLYWYRQTLGQGPEFLTYFQNEAQLEKSRLLSDRFSAERPKGSFSTLEIQRTEQGDSAMYLCASSLRTEGITGELFFGEGSRLTVL.

The chain is built from TRBV4-3 and TRBJ2-2, with D perhaps TRBD2 (6 bases). This CDR3 is 15 amino acids long. V was cut by 9 bases and J by 1 base, with 15 bases left in between. Germline V lookup: CDR1 LGHNA, CDR2 YSLEER. The chain's CDR3 is CARIRVAVNTGELFF. In DNA, the CDR3 is TGCGCCAGAATCCGGGTAGCGGTGAACACCGGGGAGCTGTTTTTT.

Notes on this clonotype: A much bigger clone sits one base away, suggesting this may be a read error. The V and J genes are TRBV12-3 or TRBV12-4 and TRBJ2-4, with D possibly matching TRBD1 (5 bases). The CDR3 spans 14 residues. The V gene lost 6 bases and the J gene lost 13 bases, with 22 bases spanning the gap. The CDR3 DNA reads as TGTGCCAGCAGCCTAGGGGTTGGGGTCGATGAGCAGTACTTC. This encodes CASSLGVGVDEQYF.

This clonotype was detected many times. CDR3 DNA sequence: TGCGCCAGCAGCCAAGAAATCCGATCGGGTGAGCAGTTCTTC. Translation gives CASSQEIRSGEQFF. This sequence joins TRBV4-3 and TRBJ2-1, with unresolved D. This CDR3 region has 14 residues. V was pared by 0 bases and J by 9 bases, with 12 bases between. Germline CDR1 LGHNA, CDR2 YSLEER.

At least ten counts were recorded for this clonotype. This rearrangement joins TRBV7-2 to TRBJ2-7, with 9 bases lining up with TRBD1. The junction had 12 bases not matched to a gene; V was cut back by 5 bases and J by 1 base. CDR1 is SGHTA, CDR2 FQGNSA, per germline. This CDR3 has 17 amino acids. The CDR3 DNA reads as TGTGCCAGCAGCCCTCGTTTAGGGGGACAGGGATCCTACGAGCAGTACTTC. This gives the protein CASSPRLGGQGSYEQYF. Looking up the rest from reference TRBV7-2 and TRBJ2-7 gives the full variable domain: GAGVSQSPSNKVTEKGKDVELRCDPISGHTALYWYRQSLGQGLEFLIYFQGNSAPDKSGLPSDRFSAERTGGSVSTLTIQRTQQEDSAVYLCASSPRLGGQGSYEQYFGPGTRLTVT.

There are many counts of this clonotype. The chain couples TRBV10-1 to TRBJ2-7; D is uncertain. From germline, CDR1 is WNHNN and CDR2 SYGVQD (reference sequence). V was shortened by 2 bases and J by 7 bases, with 15 bases between the two germline ends. This CDR3 contains 14 residues. This chain's CDR3 is CASSERYPPREQYF. As DNA, the CDR3 is TGCGCCAGCAGTGAGAGATATCCCCCGAGGGAGCAGTACTTC.

This sequence joins TRBV5-1 and TRBJ2-7; D assignment may be TRBD1 or TRBD2 (5 bases each). The CDR3 extends over 12 amino acids. Germline loops: CDR1 SGHRS, CDR2 YFSETQ. Trimming took off 7 bases at V and 10 bases at J, with 18 bases between the two ends. Written as DNA, the CDR3 is TGCGCCAGCTTCTCCCGGGACGGGCCTCAGTACTTC. The encoded protein is CASFSRDGPQYF.

This clonotype was detected a few times. The CDR3 nucleotides read TGTGCCAGCAGTGTAGGGACTAGCGGTCGGGGAGAGCAGTACTTC. Its protein is CASSVGTSGRGEQYF. The V gene is TRBV2, the J gene TRBJ2-7; 11 nucleotides line up with TRBD2. V trimming: 4 bases; J trimming: 7 bases; junction bases outside the gene matches: 9. Germline CDR1 and CDR2: SNHLY and FYNNEI. This CDR3 comprises 15 residues.

To note about this clonotype: This may arise from a read error, as a much more abundant clone is one base away. V gene TRBV7-2 combines with J gene TRBJ2-1, with 11 bases aligning to TRBD2. Judging by the DNA end, TRBJ2-7 fits better; the J call may be wrong. Germline V CDR1 and CDR2: SGHTA, FQGNSA. CDR3 length equals 15 residues. DNA for the CDR3: TGTGCCAGCAGCACTCTAGCGGGAGGCTACAATGAGCAGTACTTC. Its protein product is CASSTLAGGYNEQYF.

The gene calls are TRBV7-9 and TRBJ2-5; D is undetermined. The V gene lost 7 bases and the J gene lost 5 bases, with 11 bases spanning the gap. Germline CDR1 and CDR2: SEHNR and FQNEAQ (reference sequence). The CDR3 is 12 amino acids. The CDR3 DNA is TGTGCCAGCACCTCAGGCCGGGAGACCCAGTACTTC. This sequence encodes CASTSGRETQYF.

This chain uses TRBV2 with TRBJ2-4, with D maybe TRBD1 (5 bases). The DNA end lines up better with TRBJ2-7; the J call may be wrong. The CDR3 runs 15 residues. In germline, CDR1 is SNHLY, CDR2 FYNNEI. The CDR3 sequence: CASSEQGLSSNEQYF. As DNA, the CDR3 is TGTGCCAGCAGTGAACAGGGTTTGTCATCTAACGAGCAGTACTTC.

This clonotype was seen more than once but under ten times. V usage is TRBV29-1 and J usage is TRBJ2-2; possible D gene TRBD1, 7 bases. The CDR3 is 15 amino acids. Germline assignment: CDR1 SQVTM and CDR2 ANQGSEA. Trimming shortened V by 7 bases and J by 3 bases, and 18 bases separated the two germline ends. The CDR3 DNA follows: TGCAGCGCCCGGCAGGGGGGCGCGGACACCGGGGAGCTGTTTTTT. This translates into CSARQGGADTGELFF.

This clonotype has more than one count but fewer than ten. V usage is TRBV5-1 and J usage is TRBJ1-4; no definite D call. The length of the CDR3 is 13 residues. Per the germline V gene, CDR1 is SGHRS and CDR2 is YFSETQ. Deletions cut 0 bases from V and 8 bases from J, with 8 bases between. In DNA, the CDR3 is TGCGCCAGCAGCTTGGGTAGTGAGGAAAAACTGTTTTTT. Amino acids: CASSLGSEEKLFF.

The chain uses TRBV9 and TRBJ2-1, with 15 nucleotides matching TRBD2. Per the germline V gene, CDR1 is SGDLS and CDR2 is YYNGEE. V lost 0 bases to trimming and J lost 0 bases; unmatched junction nucleotides: 16. This CDR3 has 23 residues. CDR3 region: CASSVAISPGTSGGPSSYNEQFF. In nucleotides, the CDR3 is TGTGCCAGCAGCGTAGCGATCTCGCCCGGGACTAGCGGGGGGCCCAGCTCCTACAATGAGCAGTTCTTC.

This sequence joins TRBV29-1 and TRBJ2-5; TRBD1 matches 9 bases. The V segment lost 7 bases and the J segment 11 bases; nucleotides outside the gene matches: 11. Germline loops: CDR1 SQVTM, CDR2 ANQGSEA. The CDR3 spans 12 residues. In DNA form, the CDR3 reads TGCAGCGCCTGGACAGGGGACAATGAGCAGTACTTC. Translation gives CSAWTGDNEQYF. The full variable domain, with the rest looked up from reference TRBV29-1 and TRBJ2-5, is SAVISQKPSRDICQRGTSLTIQCQVDSQVTMMFWYRQQPGQSLTLIATANQGSEATYESGFVIDKFPISRPNLTFSTLTVSNMSPEDSSIYLCSAWTGDNEQYFGPGTRLLVL.